Following are 32 T cell receptor beta chains from one sample sequenced in a study of T cell repertoires in cytomegalovirus infection. One entry per CDR3 protein results from TCRdb running MiXCR on the reads. Among 510,000 or so distinct CDR3 sequences listed, around 27% were seen once. Specimen: PBMCs. Receptors originate from a human donor in good health (CMV status not recorded). Some clones in this sample may be carry-over from other donors' samples.

The rearrangement joins TRBV2 to TRBJ2-1, with D perhaps TRBD1 or TRBD2 (5 bases each). The CDR3 sequence is 15 residues long. The V gene's germline CDR1 is SNHLY and CDR2 FYNNEI. The V and J ends lost 0 bases and 5 bases respectively, with 11 bases between them. CDR3 bases: TGTGCCAGCAGTGAAGCGGTGGGGGTAGACAATGAGCAGTTCTTC. Amino acids: CASSEAVGVDNEQFF. Supplemented by reference TRBV2 and TRBJ2-1, the full variable domain reads EPEVTQTPSHQVTQMGQEVILRCVPISNHLYFYWYRQILGQKVEFLVSFYNNEISEKSEIFDDQFSVERPDGSNFTLKIRSTKLEDSAMYFCASSEAVGVDNEQFFGPGTRLTVL.

J is TRBJ1-6 and V is TRBV4-1; D might be TRBD1 (5 bases). The CDR3 length is 14 residues. V lost 1 base to trimming and J lost 7 bases, with 8 bases between them. Per germline, CDR1 MGHRA and CDR2 YSYEKL. The CDR3 region has the DNA TGCGCCAGCAGCCAAGGGACAAGAAATTCACCCCTCCACTTT. Amino acid sequence: CASSQGTRNSPLHF.

CDR3 in DNA: TGTGCCAGCAGCTTGTTGGACTGGACAGGGGAAGGTGAGCAGTTCTTC. Translation gives CASSLLDWTGEGEQFF. V and J are TRBV5-5 and TRBJ2-1; TRBD1 aligns across 9 bases. Losses at the gene ends were 1 base for V and 9 bases for J; bases not matched to a gene: 11. This CDR3 has 16 residues. Germline CDR1 is SGHKS and CDR2 is YYEKEE (reference sequence).

J is TRBJ2-2 and V is TRBV11-1; the D call may be TRBD1 or TRBD2 (5 bases each). From germline, CDR1 is SGHAT and CDR2 FQDESV (reference sequence). Trimming removed 5 bases at V and 4 bases at J, with 14 bases between. The CDR3 has 15 amino acids. CDR3 sequence reads: CASSLGTRSTGELFF. The CDR3 coding sequence is TGTGCCAGCAGCCTCGGGACCCGATCCACCGGGGAGCTGTTTTTT.

This clonotype was recorded a few times. The chain uses TRBV11-2 and TRBJ2-2; D unclear. CDR3 length: 14 amino acids. Germline CDR1 SGHAT, CDR2 FQNNGV. Between the trimmed V and J ends, which lost 5 bases and 8 bases, there was a span of 15 bases. The CDR3 DNA reads as TGTGCCAGCAGCCATCGACTCCACCGTGGGGAGCTGTTTTTT. It translates to CASSHRLHRGELFF.

The rearrangement links TRBV12-3 or TRBV12-4 to TRBJ2-5; the D call may be TRBD1 or TRBD2 (5 bases each). V lost 4 bases, J lost 5 bases, and 11 bases lay in between. The length of the CDR3 is 13 residues. In DNA, the CDR3 is TGTGCCAGCAGTTCCGGGACCAGGGAGACCCAGTACTTC. This gives the protein CASSSGTRETQYF.

The chain is built from TRBV5-6 and TRBJ2-4; tentatively, D is TRBD2 (6 bases). Trimming pared 7 bases from V and 0 bases from J, leaving 14 bases between. Germline CDR1 is SGHDT and CDR2 is YYEEEE. The CDR3 runs to 15 residues. In DNA form, the CDR3 reads TGTGCCAGCGGGAGGACCGTATCAGCCAAAAACATTCAGTACTTC. This translates into CASGRTVSAKNIQYF.

This clonotype was recorded a few times. An end of the junction differs from the germline gene, which may be a read error. The chain carries TRBV6-6 and TRBJ1-1; D may be TRBD1 (6 bases). The length of the CDR3 is 15 residues. From germline, CDR1 is MNHNY and CDR2 SVGAGI (reference sequence). The CDR3 protein is CASSHSGQGSTEAFF. For the CDR3, the DNA is TGTGCCAGCAGTCACTCCGGGCAGGGGTCCACTGAAGCTTTCTTT.

The CDR3 DNA follows: TGCGCCAGCAGCCGTACTAGCAGGACCGGGGAGCTGTTTTTT. Its protein is CASSRTSRTGELFF. The chain recombines TRBV4-3 with TRBJ2-2; D perhaps matches TRBD2 (6 bases). CDR1 LGHNA and CDR2 YSLEER come from the germline V gene. V was cut by 4 bases and J by 5 bases, with 11 bases left in between. The CDR3 sequence is 14 residues long.

The rearrangement links TRBV20-1 to TRBJ2-5, with a possible D match to TRBD2 (5 bases). Per the germline V gene, CDR1 is DFQATT and CDR2 is SNEGSKA (reference sequence). The V end was cut by 6 bases, the J end by 5 bases, with 22 bases between. This CDR3 is built from 15 residues. In nucleotides, the CDR3 is TGCAGTGCCCGACCTTTTAAAGGGAGTGAGGAGACCCAGTACTTC. Its translation: CSARPFKGSEETQYF.

In DNA form, the CDR3 reads TGTGCCACCAGCAGGACCGGGACAGGGAACCACAATGAGCAGTTCTTC. Translated: CATSRTGTGNHNEQFF. The gene calls are TRBV15 and TRBJ2-1; 9 nucleotides match TRBD1. The CDR3 sequence is 16 residues long. Trimming cost V 3 bases and J 5 bases; bases outside gene matches: 8. Germline-derived CDR1 and CDR2 are LNHNV and YYDKDF (reference sequence).

This clonotype appeared many times. This rearrangement joins TRBV6-1 to TRBJ2-2; no firm D call. V was pared by 3 bases and J by 9 bases, with 5 bases between. The CDR3 covers 11 residues. CDR1 and CDR2 (germline): MNHNS, SASEGT. CDR3 region: CASSETWELFF. The DNA for the CDR3 is TGTGCCAGCAGTGAGACGTGGGAGCTGTTTTTT.

Note on this clonotype: This may come from a read error, since a much larger clone is one base off. CDR3 loop: CSVYSGCGSEQFF. The CDR3 bases are TGCAGCGTTTATAGCGGGTGTGGGAGTGAGCAGTTCTTC. V usage is TRBV29-1 and J usage is TRBJ2-1; TRBD2 matches at 7 bases. Germline-derived CDR1 and CDR2 are SQVTM and ANQGSEA. V lost 5 bases, J lost 9 bases, and 10 bases stayed unmatched. The CDR3 spans 13 residues.

The rearrangement uses TRBV29-1 and TRBJ2-3; no firm D call. Germline V gene data show CDR1 as SQVTM and CDR2 as ANQGSEA. V was clipped by 0 bases and J by 3 bases, with 7 bases between them. The CDR3 consists of 13 residues. This CDR3 is CSVEEAKTDTQYF. CDR3 DNA: TGCAGCGTTGAAGAGGCGAAGACAGATACGCAGTATTTT.

The rearrangement uses TRBV12-3 or TRBV12-4 and TRBJ1-3; D gene uncertain. Trimming removed 6 bases at V and 4 bases at J, with 10 bases between. The length of the CDR3 is 13 residues. The CDR3 DNA reads TGTGCCAGCAGCTACGAGGTCGGAAACACCATATATTTT. Encoded protein: CASSYEVGNTIYF.

V is TRBV6-2 or TRBV6-3 and J is TRBJ1-5; D remains ambiguous. Germline CDR1 MNHEY, CDR2 SVGEGT. V was shortened by 6 bases and J by 2 bases, with 17 bases between the two germline ends. The CDR3 consists of 16 residues. The CDR3 region has the DNA TGTGCCAGCAGGGCGGTGGCAGGTGGTGGCAATCAGCCCCAGCATTTT. This codes for CASRAVAGGGNQPQHF.

J is TRBJ1-4 and V is TRBV12-3 or TRBV12-4; 7 bases agree with TRBD1. This CDR3 is 14 amino acids long. V dropped 5 bases and J dropped 4; count of bases not matched to a gene: 4. The CDR3 here is CASSPRQGNEKLFF. The CDR3 nucleotides are TGTGCCAGCAGTCCTAGACAGGGTAATGAAAAACTGTTTTTT.

This clonotype occurred many times. CDR3 nucleotides: TGTGCCAGCAGCTTAGCCGGCGGTGGAGGGGCCAACGTCCTGACTTTC. It codes for CASSLAGGGGANVLTF. The chain combines TRBV7-8 with TRBJ2-6; D gene ambiguous. This CDR3 comprises 16 residues. V shed 0 bases and J shed 4 bases, with 10 bases lying between them. CDR1 and CDR2 from the germline V gene are SGHVS and FQNEAQ.

V is TRBV28 and J is TRBJ1-4; tentatively, D is TRBD1 (5 bases). The CDR3 spans 17 residues. CDR1 and CDR2 (germline): MDHEN, SYDVKM. V lost 2 bases to trimming and J lost 8 bases, with 21 bases between them. The DNA for the CDR3 is TGTGCCAGCAGTTTAGGCGGCGCAGGGAGGGAGTGGGAAAAACTGTTTTTT. Its protein is CASSLGGAGREWEKLFF.

This clonotype has just a few counts. The V and J genes are TRBV4-3 and TRBJ1-2; D remains unclear. The germline CDR1 and CDR2 sequences are LGHNA and YSLEER. Deletions cut 5 bases from V and 8 bases from J, with 24 bases between. The CDR3 has 16 residues. CDR3 loop: CASSKTRIRVSEGYTF. DNA of the CDR3: TGCGCCAGCAGCAAAACGAGGATTCGGGTTTCAGAGGGCTACACCTTC.

This clonotype was found many times. The chain is built from TRBV2 and TRBJ2-2, with 11 bases lining up with TRBD2. The CDR3 has 15 residues. Germline-derived CDR1 and CDR2 are SNHLY and FYNNEI. V was pared by 6 bases and J by 2 bases, with 2 bases of the junction left unmatched. In DNA form, the CDR3 reads TGTGCCAGCAGGGGGACTAGCGGAAACACCGGGGAGCTGTTTTTT. Translating gives CASRGTSGNTGELFF.

This chain connects TRBV28 to TRBJ2-7; either TRBD1 or TRBD2 may supply D (5 bases each). The CDR3 spans 11 residues. CDR1 and CDR2 (germline): MDHEN, SYDVKM. V lost 7 bases to trimming and J lost 5 bases, with 9 bases between them. The CDR3 coding sequence is TGTGCCAGCATTGGGGGTAACGAGCAGTACTTC. Translated: CASIGGNEQYF.

This clonotype occurred a few times. This chain links TRBV19 with TRBJ2-1; 9 bases are shared with TRBD1. Germline assignment: CDR1 LNHDA and CDR2 SQIVND (reference sequence). The V gene end was trimmed by 4 bases and the J gene end by 9 bases; junction bases not matched to a gene: 7. The CDR3 extends over 14 amino acids. CDR3 region: CASSTGQGSGEQFF. As DNA, the CDR3 is TGTGCCAGTAGTACGGGACAGGGATCGGGTGAGCAGTTCTTC.

The chain is built from TRBV7-9 and TRBJ1-4, with TRBD1 identical over 7 bases. The germline CDR1 and CDR2 sequences are SEHNR and FQNEAQ (reference sequence). The V gene end was trimmed by 5 bases and the J gene end by 6 bases; junction bases not matched to a gene: 9. The CDR3 covers 15 residues. In nucleotides, the CDR3 is TGTGCCAGCAGCCGTGAGGGGGCGAAGGATGAAAAACTGTTTTTT. As protein: CASSREGAKDEKLFF.

CDR3 nucleotide sequence: TGTGCCTGGAGCACCCTAGCGGGATTTGAGCAGTTCTTC. This translates into CAWSTLAGFEQFF. The chain couples TRBV30 to TRBJ2-1; 9 bases map to TRBD2. CDR3 size: 13 residues. Germline V lookup: CDR1 GTSNPN, CDR2 SVGIG (reference sequence). V lost 3 bases, J lost 9 bases, and 6 bases stayed unmatched.

The CDR3 loop reads CATRPLGTDTQYF. CDR3 in DNA: TGTGCCACCAGGCCTTTAGGCACAGATACGCAGTATTTT. V usage is TRBV6-5 and J usage is TRBJ2-3; D ambiguous. CDR1 is MNHEY, CDR2 SVGAGI, per germline. The V and J ends lost 10 bases and 1 base respectively, with 12 bases between them. CDR3 length: 13 amino acids.

This clonotype was found a few times. This chain uses TRBV6-2 or TRBV6-3 with TRBJ1-5, with D uncertain. This CDR3 is built from 14 residues. V lost 5 bases to trimming and J lost 4 bases, with 12 bases between them. Germline CDR1 is MNHEY and CDR2 is SVGEGT. CDR3 DNA sequence: TGTGCCAGCAGTCCACAAACGAGGAATCAGCCCCAGCATTTT. Translation gives CASSPQTRNQPQHF.

The chain recombines TRBV12-3 or TRBV12-4 with TRBJ1-5; D is possibly TRBD1 (5 bases). The CDR3 runs 13 residues. The V end lost 2 bases, the J end lost 7 bases, and 9 bases lay between the germline ends. The CDR3 loop is CASSLQRQQPQHF. CDR3 in DNA: TGTGCCAGCAGTTTACAGAGACAGCAGCCCCAGCATTTT.

This clonotype has more than one count but fewer than ten. V usage is TRBV5-5 and J usage is TRBJ2-7; perhaps TRBD2 as D (6 bases). There are 18 residues in the CDR3. Germline V gene lookup returns CDR1 SGHKS and CDR2 YYEKEE (reference sequence). V was pared by 0 bases and J by 0 bases, with 19 bases between. In DNA, the CDR3 is TGTGCCAGCAGCTTGGCGGGGGTGAAGGGTTGGAGCTCCTACGAGCAGTACGTC. Amino acid sequence: CASSLAGVKGWSSYEQYV.

The chain has TRBV7-9 and TRBJ1-2, with D tentatively TRBD1 (5 bases). V was trimmed by 5 bases and J by 7 bases, leaving 26 bases between them. The CDR3 extends over 17 amino acids. CDR1 is SEHNR, CDR2 FQNEAQ, per germline (reference sequence). CDR3 bases: TGTGCCAGCAGCCCCACCGGGACGGGAAAACCAAATGTTGGCTACACCTTC. Protein: CASSPTGTGKPNVGYTF.

The chain's CDR3 is CASGRGAQETQYF. The DNA for the CDR3 is TGTGCTAGTGGCCGGGGAGCCCAAGAGACCCAGTACTTC. The chain carries TRBV12-5 and TRBJ2-5; TRBD2 is a possible D gene (5 bases). Germline-derived CDR1 and CDR2 are LGHNT and FRNRAP. Trimming took 6 bases from V and 1 from J, leaving 9 bases between them. This CDR3 has 13 residues.

The V call is TRBV5-5, the J call TRBJ2-7; 11 nucleotides align to TRBD2. Losses at the gene ends were 0 bases for V and 4 bases for J; bases not matched to a gene: 9. Looked up from germline, CDR1 is SGHKS and CDR2 is YYEKEE (reference sequence). The CDR3 consists of 17 residues. CDR3 DNA sequence: TGTGCCAGCAGCTTGGCCGGTCTAGCGGGAGGTTTGTACGAGCAGTACGTC. Translated, it gives CASSLAGLAGGLYEQYV.